This entry describes one TCR beta chain. Generated by immunoSEQ multiplex PCR, the TCRdb table keeps only in-frame clones and is missing some. The data hold roughly 160,000 clones, with approximately 86% observed a single time. The data belong to a study of blood T cell repertoires in COVID-19. The V and J ends lost 6 bases and 0 bases, in that order; junction bases with no gene match: 3. The germline CDR1 and CDR2 sequences are LNHDA and SQIVND (reference sequence). The CDR3 loop spans 15 amino acids. This TCR was recovered from a man aged 60 to 75 with COVID-19, enrolled during active disease. The rearrangement joins TRBV19 to TRBJ2-2, with 8 positions matching TRBD1. The sample consisted of peripheral blood. In DNA, the CDR3 is TGTGCCAGTAGGGAGACAGGGGCGAACACCGGGGAGCTGTTTTTT. Translation gives CASRETGANTGELFF.